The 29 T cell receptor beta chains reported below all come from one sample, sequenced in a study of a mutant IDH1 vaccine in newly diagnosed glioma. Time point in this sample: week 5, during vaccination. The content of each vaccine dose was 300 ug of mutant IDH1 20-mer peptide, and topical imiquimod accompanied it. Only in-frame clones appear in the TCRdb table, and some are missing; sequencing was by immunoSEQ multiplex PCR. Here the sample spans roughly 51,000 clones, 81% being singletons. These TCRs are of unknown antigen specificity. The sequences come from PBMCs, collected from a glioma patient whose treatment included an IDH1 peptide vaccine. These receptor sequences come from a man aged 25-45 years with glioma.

The CDR3, as DNA: TGTGCCAGTAGTAACCGGGGCCTCTCCTACGAGCAGTACTTC. As protein: CASSNRGLSYEQYF. This rearrangement joins TRBV19 to TRBJ2-7; TRBD1 or TRBD2 may be the D gene (5 bases each). V lost 4 bases, J lost 0 bases, and 10 bases lay in between. The CDR3 runs to 14 residues. CDR1 LNHDA and CDR2 SQIVND come from the germline V gene (reference sequence).

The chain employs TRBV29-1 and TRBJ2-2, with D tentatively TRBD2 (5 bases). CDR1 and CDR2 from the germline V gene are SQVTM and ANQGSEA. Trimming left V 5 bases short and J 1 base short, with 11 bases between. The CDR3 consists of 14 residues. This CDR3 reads CSVQRDWNTGELFF. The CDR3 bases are TGCAGCGTTCAGAGGGATTGGAACACCGGGGAGCTGTTTTTT.

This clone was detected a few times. Here the CDR3 DNA reads TGTGCCAGCAGTCCGGGGGGTTTAGCTGAAGCTTTCTTT. This gives the protein CASSPGGLAEAFF. This chain links TRBV27 with TRBJ1-1, with D possibly being TRBD1 (5 bases). The V gene's germline CDR1 is MNHEY and CDR2 SMNVEV (reference sequence). The CDR3 totals 13 residues. V was pared by 5 bases and J by 6 bases, with 13 bases between.

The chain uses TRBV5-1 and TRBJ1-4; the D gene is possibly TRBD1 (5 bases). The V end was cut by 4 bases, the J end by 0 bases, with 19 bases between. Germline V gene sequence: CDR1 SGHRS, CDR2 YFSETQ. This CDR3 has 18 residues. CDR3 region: CASSPEGPGTSTNEKLFF. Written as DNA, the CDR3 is TGCGCCAGCAGCCCGGAGGGGCCAGGGACGTCAACTAATGAAAAACTGTTTTTT.

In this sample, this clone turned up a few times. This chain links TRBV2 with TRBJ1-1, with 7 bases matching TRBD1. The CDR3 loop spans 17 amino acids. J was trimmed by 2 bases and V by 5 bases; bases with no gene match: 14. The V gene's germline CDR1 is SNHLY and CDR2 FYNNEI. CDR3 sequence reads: CASSLHATGSVNTEAFF. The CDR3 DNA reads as TGTGCCAGCAGTCTCCACGCGACAGGGTCGGTAAACACTGAAGCTTTCTTT.

CDR3 residues: CASSPRQGPRGTEAFF. In DNA form, the CDR3 reads TGTGCCAGCAGCCCCCGACAGGGGCCGAGAGGGACTGAAGCTTTCTTT. The chain combines TRBV9 with TRBJ1-1; TRBD1 agrees at 8 bases. Unmatched junction bases numbered 13, after V lost 4 bases and J lost 5 bases. Germline-derived CDR1 and CDR2 are SGDLS and YYNGEE. The CDR3 runs 16 residues.

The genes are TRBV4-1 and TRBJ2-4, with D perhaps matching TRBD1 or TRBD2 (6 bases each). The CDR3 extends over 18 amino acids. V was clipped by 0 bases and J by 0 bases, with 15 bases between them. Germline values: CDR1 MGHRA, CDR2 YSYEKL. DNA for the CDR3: TGCGCCAGCAGCCAAGAAGAAACAGGGAGGCTAGCCAAAAACATTCAGTACTTC. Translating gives CASSQEETGRLAKNIQYF.

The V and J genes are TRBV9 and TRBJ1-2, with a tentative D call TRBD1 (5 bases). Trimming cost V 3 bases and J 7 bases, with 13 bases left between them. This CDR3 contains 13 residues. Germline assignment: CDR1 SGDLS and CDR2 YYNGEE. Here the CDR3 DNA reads TGTGCCAGCAGCGCCGACAGTATCGCTGGCTACACCTTC. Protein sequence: CASSADSIAGYTF.

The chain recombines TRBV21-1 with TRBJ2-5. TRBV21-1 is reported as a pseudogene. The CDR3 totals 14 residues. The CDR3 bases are TGTGCCAGCAGCGTCGGACCTGGGGGAGAGACCCAGTACTTC. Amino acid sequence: CASSVGPGGETQYF.

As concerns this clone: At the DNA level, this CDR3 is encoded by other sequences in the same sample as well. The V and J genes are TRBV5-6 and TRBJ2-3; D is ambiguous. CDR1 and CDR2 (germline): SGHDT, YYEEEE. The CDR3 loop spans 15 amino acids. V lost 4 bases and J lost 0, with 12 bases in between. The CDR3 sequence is CASSRRGRSTDTQYF. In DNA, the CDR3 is TGTGCCAGCAGCCGTCGAGGCCGCAGCACAGATACGCAGTATTTT.

CDR3 nucleotide sequence: TGCAGCGTCGGGACTAGCGGGGGGAACACAGATACGCAGTATTTT. It yields the protein CSVGTSGGNTDTQYF. This chain joins TRBV29-1 and TRBJ2-3; 15 bases are a match to TRBD2. CDR3 length: 15 amino acids. Germline V gives CDR1 SQVTM, CDR2 ANQGSEA. With V trimmed by 6 bases and J by 2 bases, 3 bases remained unmatched.

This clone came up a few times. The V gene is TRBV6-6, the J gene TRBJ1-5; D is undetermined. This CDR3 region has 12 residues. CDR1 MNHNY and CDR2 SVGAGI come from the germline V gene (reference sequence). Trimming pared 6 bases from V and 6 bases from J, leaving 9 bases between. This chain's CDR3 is CASSPGLQPQHF. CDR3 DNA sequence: TGTGCCAGCAGCCCCGGTCTTCAGCCCCAGCATTTT.

CDR3 DNA: TGTGCCAGCAAGACAGGGGATATGGAAAAACTGTTTTTT. This gives the protein CASKTGDMEKLFF. The V gene is TRBV2, the J gene TRBJ1-4; 8 bases fit TRBD1. The CDR3 covers 13 residues. Trimming cost V 7 bases and J 8 bases; bases outside gene matches: 6. Germline CDR1 SNHLY, CDR2 FYNNEI.

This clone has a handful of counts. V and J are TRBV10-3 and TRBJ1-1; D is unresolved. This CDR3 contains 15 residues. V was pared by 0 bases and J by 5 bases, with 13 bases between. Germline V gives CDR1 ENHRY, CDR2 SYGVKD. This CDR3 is CAISESSFRGTEAFF. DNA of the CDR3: TGTGCCATCAGTGAGTCGTCGTTTCGGGGAACTGAAGCTTTCTTT.

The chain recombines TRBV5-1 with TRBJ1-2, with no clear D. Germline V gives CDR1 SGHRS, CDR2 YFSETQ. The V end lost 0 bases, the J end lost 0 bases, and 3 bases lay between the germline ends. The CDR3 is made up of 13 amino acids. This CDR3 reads CASSLDPNYGYTF. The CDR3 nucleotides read TGCGCCAGCAGCTTGGACCCTAACTATGGCTACACCTTC. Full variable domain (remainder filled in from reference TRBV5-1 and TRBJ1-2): KAGVTQTPRYLIKTRGQQVTLSCSPISGHRSVSWYQQTPGQGLQFLFEYFSETQRNKGNFPGRFSGRQFSNSRSEMNVSTLELGDSALYLCASSLDPNYGYTFGSGTRLTVV.

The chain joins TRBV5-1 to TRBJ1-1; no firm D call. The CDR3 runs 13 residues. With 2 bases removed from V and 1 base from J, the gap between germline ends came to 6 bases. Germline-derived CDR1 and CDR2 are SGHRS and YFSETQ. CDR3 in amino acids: CASSFPSNTEAFF. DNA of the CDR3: TGCGCCAGCAGCTTCCCCTCGAACACTGAAGCTTTCTTT.

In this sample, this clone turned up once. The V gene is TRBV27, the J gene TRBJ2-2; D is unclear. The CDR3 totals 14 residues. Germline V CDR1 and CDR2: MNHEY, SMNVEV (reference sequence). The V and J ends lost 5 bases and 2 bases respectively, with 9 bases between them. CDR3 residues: CASSIGRNTGELFF. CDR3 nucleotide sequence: TGTGCCAGCAGTATCGGCAGAAACACCGGGGAGCTGTTTTTT.

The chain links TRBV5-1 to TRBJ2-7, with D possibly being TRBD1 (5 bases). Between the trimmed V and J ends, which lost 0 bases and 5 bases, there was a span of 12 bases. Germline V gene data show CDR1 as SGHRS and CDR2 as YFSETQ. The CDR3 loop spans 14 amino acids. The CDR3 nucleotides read TGCGCCAGCAGCTTGGAAAGGGAAGGGGACGAGCAGTACTTC. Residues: CASSLEREGDEQYF.

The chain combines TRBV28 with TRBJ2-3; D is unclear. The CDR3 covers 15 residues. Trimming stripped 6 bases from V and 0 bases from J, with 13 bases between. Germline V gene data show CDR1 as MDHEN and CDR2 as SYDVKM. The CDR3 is CASSYQILSTDTQYF. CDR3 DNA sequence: TGTGCCAGCAGCTACCAAATACTGAGCACAGATACGCAGTATTTT.

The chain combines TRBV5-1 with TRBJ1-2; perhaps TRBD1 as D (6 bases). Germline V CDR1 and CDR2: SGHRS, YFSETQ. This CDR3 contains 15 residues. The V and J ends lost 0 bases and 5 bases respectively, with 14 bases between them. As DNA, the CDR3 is TGCGCCAGCAGCTTGGAGGCAGGGGCCATATATGGCTACACCTTC. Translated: CASSLEAGAIYGYTF.

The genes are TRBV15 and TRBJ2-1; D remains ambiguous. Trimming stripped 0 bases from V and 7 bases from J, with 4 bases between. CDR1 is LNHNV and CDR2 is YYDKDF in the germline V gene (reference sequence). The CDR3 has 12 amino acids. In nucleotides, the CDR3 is TGTGCCACCAGCAGAGATAGGAATGAGCAGTTCTTC. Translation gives CATSRDRNEQFF.

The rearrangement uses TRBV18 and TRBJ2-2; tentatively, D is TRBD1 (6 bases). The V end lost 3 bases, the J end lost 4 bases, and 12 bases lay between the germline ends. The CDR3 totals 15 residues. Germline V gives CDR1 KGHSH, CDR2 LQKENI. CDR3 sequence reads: CASSPGQGSTGELFF. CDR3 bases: TGTGCCAGCTCACCCGGGCAGGGGAGCACCGGGGAGCTGTTTTTT.

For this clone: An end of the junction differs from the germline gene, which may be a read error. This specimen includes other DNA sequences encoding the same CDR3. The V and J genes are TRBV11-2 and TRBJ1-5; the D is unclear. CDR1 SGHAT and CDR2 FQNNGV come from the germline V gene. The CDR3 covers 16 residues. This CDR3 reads CASSSLAGPSNQPQHF. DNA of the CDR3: TGTGCCAGCAGCTCCCTTGCCGGGCCGAGCAATCAGCCCCAACATTTT. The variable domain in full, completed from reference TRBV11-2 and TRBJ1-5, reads EAGVAQSPRYKIIEKRQSVAFWCNPISGHATLYWYQQILGQGPKLLIQFQNNGVVDDSQLPKDRFSAERLKGVDSTLKIQPAKLEDSAVYLCASSSLAGPSNQPQHFGDGTRLSIL.

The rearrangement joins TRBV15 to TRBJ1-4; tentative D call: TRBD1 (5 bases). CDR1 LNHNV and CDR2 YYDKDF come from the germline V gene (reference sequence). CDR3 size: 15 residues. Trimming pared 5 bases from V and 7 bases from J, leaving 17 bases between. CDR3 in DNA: TGTGCCACCAGCGGAGGGGAGCTGGGAGGTGAAAAACTGTTTTTT. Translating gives CATSGGELGGEKLFF.

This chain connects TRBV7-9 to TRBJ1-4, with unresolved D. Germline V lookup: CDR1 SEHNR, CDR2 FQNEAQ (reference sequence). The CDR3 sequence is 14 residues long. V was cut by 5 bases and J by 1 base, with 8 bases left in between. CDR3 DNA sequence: TGTGCCAGCAGCCTGCCTGGAACTAATGAAAAACTGTTTTTT. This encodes CASSLPGTNEKLFF.

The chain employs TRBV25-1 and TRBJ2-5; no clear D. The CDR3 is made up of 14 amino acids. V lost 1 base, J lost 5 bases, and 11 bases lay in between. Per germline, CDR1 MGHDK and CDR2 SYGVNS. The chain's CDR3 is CASSESATWETQYF. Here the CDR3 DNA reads TGTGCCAGCAGTGAATCCGCGACCTGGGAGACCCAGTACTTC. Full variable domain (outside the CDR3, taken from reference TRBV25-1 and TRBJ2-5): EADIYQTPRYLVIGTGKKITLECSQTMGHDKMYWYQQDPGMELHLIHYSYGVNSTEKGDLSSESTVSRIRTEHFPLTLESARPSHTSQYLCASSESATWETQYFGPGTRLLVL.

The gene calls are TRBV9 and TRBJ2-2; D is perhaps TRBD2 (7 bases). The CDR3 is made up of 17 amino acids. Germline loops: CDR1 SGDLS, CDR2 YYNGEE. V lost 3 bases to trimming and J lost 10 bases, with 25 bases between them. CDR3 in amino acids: CASSAGEGRTPAEELFF. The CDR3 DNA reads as TGTGCCAGCAGCGCAGGGGAGGGAAGGACGCCCGCTGAGGAGCTGTTTTTT.

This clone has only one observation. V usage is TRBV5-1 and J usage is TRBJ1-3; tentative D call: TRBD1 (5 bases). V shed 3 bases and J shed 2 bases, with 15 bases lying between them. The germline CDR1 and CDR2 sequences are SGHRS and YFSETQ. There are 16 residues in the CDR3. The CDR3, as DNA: TGCGCCAGCAGCTCCGGGACGAGGGAGGCTGGAAACACCATATATTTT. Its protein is CASSSGTREAGNTIYF. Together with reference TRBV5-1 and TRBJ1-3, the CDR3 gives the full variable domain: KAGVTQTPRYLIKTRGQQVTLSCSPISGHRSVSWYQQTPGQGLQFLFEYFSETQRNKGNFPGRFSGRQFSNSRSEMNVSTLELGDSALYLCASSSGTREAGNTIYFGEGSWLTVV.

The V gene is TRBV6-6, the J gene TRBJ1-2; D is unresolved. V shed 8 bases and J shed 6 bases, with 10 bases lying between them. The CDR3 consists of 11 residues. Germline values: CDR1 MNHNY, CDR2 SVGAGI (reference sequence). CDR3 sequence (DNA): TGTGCCAGCGGAGGAGCTGATGGCTACACCTTC. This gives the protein CASGGADGYTF.